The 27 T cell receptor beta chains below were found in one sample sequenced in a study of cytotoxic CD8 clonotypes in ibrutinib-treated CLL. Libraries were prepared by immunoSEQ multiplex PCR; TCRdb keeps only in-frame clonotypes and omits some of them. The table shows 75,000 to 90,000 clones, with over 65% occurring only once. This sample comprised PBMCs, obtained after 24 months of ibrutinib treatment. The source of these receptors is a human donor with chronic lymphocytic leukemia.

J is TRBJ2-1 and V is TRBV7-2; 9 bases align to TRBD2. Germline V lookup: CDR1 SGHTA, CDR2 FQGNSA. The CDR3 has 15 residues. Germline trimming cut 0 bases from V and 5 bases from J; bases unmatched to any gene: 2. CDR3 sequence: CASSLALAGHNEQFF. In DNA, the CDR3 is TGTGCCAGCAGCTTAGCCCTAGCGGGGCACAATGAGCAGTTCTTC.

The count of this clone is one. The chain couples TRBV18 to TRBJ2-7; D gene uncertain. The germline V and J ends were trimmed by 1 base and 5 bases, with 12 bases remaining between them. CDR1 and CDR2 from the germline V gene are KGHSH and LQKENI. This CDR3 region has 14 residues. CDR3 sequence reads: CASSPQGSSDEQYF. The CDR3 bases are TGTGCCAGCTCACCACAGGGCAGCTCGGACGAGCAGTACTTC. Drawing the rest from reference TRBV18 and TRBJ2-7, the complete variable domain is NAGVMQNPRHLVRRRGQEARLRCSPMKGHSHVYWYRQLPEEGLKFMVYLQKENIIDESGMPKERFSAEFPKEGPSILRIQQVVRGDSAAYFCASSPQGSSDEQYFGPGTRLTVT.

CDR3 nucleotide sequence: TGTGCCAGTAGCGGGGTCCTCACCGGGGAGCTGTTTTTT. Translating gives CASSGVLTGELFF. This sequence joins TRBV19 and TRBJ2-2, with TRBD2 as a possible D gene (5 bases). Germline V lookup: CDR1 LNHDA, CDR2 SQIVND (reference sequence). This CDR3 region has 13 residues. The ends were cut back, 6 bases at V and 4 bases at J, with 9 bases in the middle.

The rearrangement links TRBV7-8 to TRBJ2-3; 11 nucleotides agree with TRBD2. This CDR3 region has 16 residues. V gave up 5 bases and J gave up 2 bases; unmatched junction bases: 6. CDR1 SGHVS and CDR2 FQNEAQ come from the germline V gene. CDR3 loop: CASSPLGLAVTDTQYF. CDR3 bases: TGTGCCAGCAGCCCGCTGGGACTAGCGGTCACAGATACGCAGTATTTT.

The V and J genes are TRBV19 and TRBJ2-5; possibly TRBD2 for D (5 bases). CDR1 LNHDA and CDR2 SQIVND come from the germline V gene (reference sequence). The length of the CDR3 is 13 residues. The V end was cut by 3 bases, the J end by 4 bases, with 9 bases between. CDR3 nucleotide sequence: TGTGCCAGTAGTATCCCCAGCGGAGAGACCCAGTACTTC. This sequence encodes CASSIPSGETQYF.

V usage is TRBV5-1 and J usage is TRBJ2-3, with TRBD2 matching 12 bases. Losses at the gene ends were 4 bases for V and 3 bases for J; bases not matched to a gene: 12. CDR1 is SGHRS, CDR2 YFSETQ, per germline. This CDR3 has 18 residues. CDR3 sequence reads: CASSAGASGRAGTDTQYF. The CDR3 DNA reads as TGCGCCAGCAGCGCGGGGGCTAGCGGGAGGGCCGGAACAGATACGCAGTATTTT.

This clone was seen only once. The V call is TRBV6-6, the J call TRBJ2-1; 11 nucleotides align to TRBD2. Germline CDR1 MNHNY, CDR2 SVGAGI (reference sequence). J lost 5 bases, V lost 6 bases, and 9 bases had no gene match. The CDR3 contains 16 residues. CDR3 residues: CASSSRGTSGNNEQFF. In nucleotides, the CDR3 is TGTGCCAGCAGCTCGCGAGGGACTAGCGGTAACAATGAGCAGTTCTTC.

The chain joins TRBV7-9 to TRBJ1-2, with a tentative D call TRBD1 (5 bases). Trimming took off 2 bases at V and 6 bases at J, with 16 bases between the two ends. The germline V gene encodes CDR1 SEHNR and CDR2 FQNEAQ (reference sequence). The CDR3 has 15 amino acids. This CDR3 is CASSLLWDRGHGYTF. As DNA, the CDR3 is TGTGCCAGCAGCTTATTGTGGGACCGGGGCCATGGCTACACCTTC.

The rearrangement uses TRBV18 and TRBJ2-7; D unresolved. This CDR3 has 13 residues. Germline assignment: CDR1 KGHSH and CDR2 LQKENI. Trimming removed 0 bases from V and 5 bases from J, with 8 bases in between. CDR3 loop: CASSPPDSHEQYF. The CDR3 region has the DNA TGTGCCAGCTCACCACCGGATTCCCACGAGCAGTACTTC. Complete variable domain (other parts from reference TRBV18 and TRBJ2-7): NAGVMQNPRHLVRRRGQEARLRCSPMKGHSHVYWYRQLPEEGLKFMVYLQKENIIDESGMPKERFSAEFPKEGPSILRIQQVVRGDSAAYFCASSPPDSHEQYFGPGTRLTVT.

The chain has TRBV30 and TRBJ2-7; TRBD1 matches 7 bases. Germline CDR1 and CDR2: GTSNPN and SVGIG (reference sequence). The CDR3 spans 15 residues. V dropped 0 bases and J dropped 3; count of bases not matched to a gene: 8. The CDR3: CAWSVEWAGGYEQYF. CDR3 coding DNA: TGTGCCTGGAGTGTGGAGTGGGCAGGGGGCTACGAGCAGTACTTC. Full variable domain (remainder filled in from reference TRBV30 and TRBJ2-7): SQTIHQWPATLVQPVGSPLSLECTVEGTSNPNLYWYRQAAGRGLQLLFYSVGIGQISSEVPQNLSASRPQDRQFILSSKKLLLSDSGFYLCAWSVEWAGGYEQYFGPGTRLTVT.

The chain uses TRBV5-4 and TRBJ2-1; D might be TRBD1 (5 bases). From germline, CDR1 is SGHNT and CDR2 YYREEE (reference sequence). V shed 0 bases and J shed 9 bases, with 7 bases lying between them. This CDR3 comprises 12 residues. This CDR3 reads CASSLDQGEQFF. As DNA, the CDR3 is TGTGCCAGCAGCTTGGATCAGGGTGAGCAGTTCTTC.

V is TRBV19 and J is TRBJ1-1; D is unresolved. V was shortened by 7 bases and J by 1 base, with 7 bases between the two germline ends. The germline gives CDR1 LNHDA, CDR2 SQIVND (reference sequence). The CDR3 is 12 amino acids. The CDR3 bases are TGTGCCAGTAAAATCGGGAACACTGAAGCTTTCTTT. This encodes CASKIGNTEAFF.

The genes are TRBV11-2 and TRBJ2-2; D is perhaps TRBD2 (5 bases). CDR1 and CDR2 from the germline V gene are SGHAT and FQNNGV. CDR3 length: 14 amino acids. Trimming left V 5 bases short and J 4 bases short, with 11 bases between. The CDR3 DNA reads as TGTGCCAGCAGCCTGAGGGCCTCCACCGGGGAGCTGTTTTTT. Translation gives CASSLRASTGELFF. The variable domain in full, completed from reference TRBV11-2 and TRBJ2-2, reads EAGVAQSPRYKIIEKRQSVAFWCNPISGHATLYWYQQILGQGPKLLIQFQNNGVVDDSQLPKDRFSAERLKGVDSTLKIQPAKLEDSAVYLCASSLRASTGELFFGEGSRLTVL.

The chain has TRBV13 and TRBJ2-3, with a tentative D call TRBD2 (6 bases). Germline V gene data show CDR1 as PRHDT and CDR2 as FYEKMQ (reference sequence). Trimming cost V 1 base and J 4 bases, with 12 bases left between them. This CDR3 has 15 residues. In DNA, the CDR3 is TGTGCCAGCAGCTTAGATGTTAGCGGTGCAGATACGCAGTATTTT. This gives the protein CASSLDVSGADTQYF. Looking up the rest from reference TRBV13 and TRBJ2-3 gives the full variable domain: AAGVIQSPRHLIKEKRETATLKCYPIPRHDTVYWYQQGPGQDPQFLISFYEKMQSDKGSIPDRFSAQQFSDYHSELNMSSLELGDSALYFCASSLDVSGADTQYFGPGTRLTVL.

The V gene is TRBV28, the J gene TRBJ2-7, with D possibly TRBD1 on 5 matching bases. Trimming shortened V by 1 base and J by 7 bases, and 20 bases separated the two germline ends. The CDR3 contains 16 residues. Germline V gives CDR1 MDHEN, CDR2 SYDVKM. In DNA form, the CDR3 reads TGTGCCAGCAGTTTATTTAGTGGGTTGGGGCTTTTGGAGCAGTACTTC. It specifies CASSLFSGLGLLEQYF.

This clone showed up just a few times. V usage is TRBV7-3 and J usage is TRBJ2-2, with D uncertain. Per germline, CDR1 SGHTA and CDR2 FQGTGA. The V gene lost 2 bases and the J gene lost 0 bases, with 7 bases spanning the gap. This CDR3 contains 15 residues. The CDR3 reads CASSLRATNTGELFF. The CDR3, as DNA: TGTGCCAGCAGCTTACGGGCAACGAACACCGGGGAGCTGTTTTTT.

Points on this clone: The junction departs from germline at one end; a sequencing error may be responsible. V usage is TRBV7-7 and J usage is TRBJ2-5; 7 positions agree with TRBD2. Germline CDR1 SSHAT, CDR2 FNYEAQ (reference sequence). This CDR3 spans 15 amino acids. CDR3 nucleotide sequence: TGTGCTAGCAGCCCCAGGAGCGGGAACCCAGAGACCCAGTACTTC. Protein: CASSPRSGNPETQYF.

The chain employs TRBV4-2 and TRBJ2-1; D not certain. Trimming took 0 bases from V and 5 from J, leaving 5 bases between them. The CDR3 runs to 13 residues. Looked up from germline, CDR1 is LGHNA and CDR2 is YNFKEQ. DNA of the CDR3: TGTGCCAGCAGCCAAGATACGAACAATGAGCAGTTCTTC. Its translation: CASSQDTNNEQFF.

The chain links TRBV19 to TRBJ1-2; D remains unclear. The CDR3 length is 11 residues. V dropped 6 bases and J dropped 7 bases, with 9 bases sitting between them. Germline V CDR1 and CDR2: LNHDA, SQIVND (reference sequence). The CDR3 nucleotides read TGTGCCAGTAGCACGGCACTTGGCTACACCTTC. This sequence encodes CASSTALGYTF.

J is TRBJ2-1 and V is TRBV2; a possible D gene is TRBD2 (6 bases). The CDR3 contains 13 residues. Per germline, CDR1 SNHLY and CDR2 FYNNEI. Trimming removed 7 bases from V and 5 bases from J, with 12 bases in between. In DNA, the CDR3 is TGTGCCAGCACGCGGGGACTTGACAATGAGCAGTTCTTC. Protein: CASTRGLDNEQFF. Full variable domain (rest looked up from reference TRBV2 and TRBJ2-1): EPEVTQTPSHQVTQMGQEVILRCVPISNHLYFYWYRQILGQKVEFLVSFYNNEISEKSEIFDDQFSVERPDGSNFTLKIRSTKLEDSAMYFCASTRGLDNEQFFGPGTRLTVL.

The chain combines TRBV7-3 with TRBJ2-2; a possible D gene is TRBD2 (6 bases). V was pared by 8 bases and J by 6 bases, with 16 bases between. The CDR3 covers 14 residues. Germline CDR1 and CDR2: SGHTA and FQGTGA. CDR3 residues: CASCTSPGAGELFF. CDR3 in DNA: TGTGCCAGCTGCACTTCCCCGGGGGCCGGGGAGCTGTTTTTT. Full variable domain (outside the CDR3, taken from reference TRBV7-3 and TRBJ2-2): GAGVSQTPSNKVTEKGKYVELRCDPISGHTALYWYRQSLGQGPEFLIYFQGTGAADDSGLPNDRFFAVRPEGSVSTLKIQRTERGDSAVYLCASCTSPGAGELFFGEGSRLTVL.

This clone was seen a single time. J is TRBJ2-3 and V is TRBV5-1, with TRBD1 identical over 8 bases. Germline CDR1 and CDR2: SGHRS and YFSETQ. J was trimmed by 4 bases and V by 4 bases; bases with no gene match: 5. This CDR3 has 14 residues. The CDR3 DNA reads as TGCGCCAGCAGCCGAGGACAGGGAGCAGATACGCAGTATTTT. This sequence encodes CASSRGQGADTQYF.

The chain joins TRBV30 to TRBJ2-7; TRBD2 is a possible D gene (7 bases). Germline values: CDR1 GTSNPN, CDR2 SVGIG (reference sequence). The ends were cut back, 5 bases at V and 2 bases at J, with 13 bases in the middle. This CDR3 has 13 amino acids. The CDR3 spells CAWSGGPAYEQYF. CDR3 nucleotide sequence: TGTGCCTGGTCGGGGGGCCCCGCCTACGAGCAGTACTTC.

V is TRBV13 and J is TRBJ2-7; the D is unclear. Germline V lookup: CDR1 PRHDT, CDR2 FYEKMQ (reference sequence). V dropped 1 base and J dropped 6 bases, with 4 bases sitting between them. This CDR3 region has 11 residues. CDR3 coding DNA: TGTGCCAGCAGCTTAGTTGGCGAGCAGTACTTC. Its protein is CASSLVGEQYF.

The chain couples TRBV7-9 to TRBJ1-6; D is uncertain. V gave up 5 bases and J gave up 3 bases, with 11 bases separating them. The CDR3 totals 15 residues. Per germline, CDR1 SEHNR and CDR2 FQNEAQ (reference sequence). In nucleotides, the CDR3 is TGTGCCAGCAGCCCGGGAGGGATCTATAATTCACCCCTCCACTTT. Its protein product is CASSPGGIYNSPLHF.

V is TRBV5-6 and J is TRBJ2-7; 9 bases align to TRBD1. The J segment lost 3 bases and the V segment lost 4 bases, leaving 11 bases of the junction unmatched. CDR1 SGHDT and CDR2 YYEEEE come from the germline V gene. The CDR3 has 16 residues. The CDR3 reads CASSLRLGTGFYEQYF. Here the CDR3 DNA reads TGTGCCAGCAGCCTACGCCTTGGGACAGGGTTCTACGAGCAGTACTTC. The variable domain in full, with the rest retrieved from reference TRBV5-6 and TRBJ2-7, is DAGVTQSPTHLIKTRGQQVTLRCSPKSGHDTVSWYQQALGQGPQFIFQYYEEEERQRGNFPDRFSGHQFPNYSSELNVNALLLGDSALYLCASSLRLGTGFYEQYFGPGTRLTVT.

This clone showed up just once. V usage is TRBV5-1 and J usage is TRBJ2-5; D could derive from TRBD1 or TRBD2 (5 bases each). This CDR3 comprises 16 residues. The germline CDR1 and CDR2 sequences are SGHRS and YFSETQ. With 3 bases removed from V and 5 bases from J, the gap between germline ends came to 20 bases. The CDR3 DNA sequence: TGCGCCAGCAGCTGGGATACGGGACGACGGGCGGAGACCCAGTACTTC. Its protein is CASSWDTGRRAETQYF.